The clone carrying this T cell receptor (beta chain) was recorded a few times. Its antigen remains unknown. These data are taken from a study of identical twins. Study-level points and caveats: The abundant beta clonotypes from cord blood had fewer insertions, and memory repertoires had none of this. The conclusions drew on cross-sectional statistical analysis instead of tracking the same donors. Modelling underestimated the level of out-of-frame TCR alpha sharing observed in monozygotic twins. Part of the zero-insertion signal could reflect confounding by invariant MAIT and iNKT cells.

TCRdb reanalysed the 5' RACE reads using MiXCR and keeps one entry per CDR3 protein. The sample records 510,000 or so distinct CDR3 sequences, 13% to 15% being singletons. CDR3 length: 16 amino acids. Per germline, CDR1 MNHEY and CDR2 SMNVEV (reference sequence). V shed 6 bases and J shed 1 base, with 17 bases lying between them. The sample was also reused in another study, on yellow fever vaccine responses in identical twins.

This sequence originates from a woman under 30 in good health. The chain has TRBV27 and TRBJ2-3; D assignment may be TRBD1 or TRBD2 (5 bases each). Input material: CD4+ T cells sorted from blood. The CDR3 coding sequence is TGTGCCAGCAGCGACCTCGGGGCCAGGGGCACAGATACGCAGTATTTT. Amino acid sequence: CASSDLGARGTDTQYF.